Presented here are 14 T cell receptor beta chains from one specimen sequenced in a study of PD-L1 blockade in urothelial cancer. Documented time point: pretreatment peripheral blood. Generated by immunoSEQ multiplex PCR, the TCRdb table keeps only in-frame clones and is missing some. The sample holds tens of thousands of clones; 80% to 85% are singletons and the top ten take approximately 10%. The sample was PBMCs, taken around atezolizumab (anti-PD-L1) treatment. Receptors were obtained from an older woman with urothelial cancer.

This clone has only a few counts. In DNA, the CDR3 is TGTGCCAGCAGCTTATCTCGGGTCTACGAGCAGTACTTC. Translating it yields CASSLSRVYEQYF. The chain carries TRBV7-2 and TRBJ2-7; D unresolved. The CDR3 sequence is 13 residues long. V lost 2 bases and J lost 3, with 8 bases in between. Germline CDR1 and CDR2: SGHTA and FQGNSA.

The rearrangement joins TRBV7-9 to TRBJ1-5; D is undetermined. V was clipped by 5 bases and J by 4 bases, with 12 bases between them. This CDR3 is built from 14 residues. Per the germline V gene, CDR1 is SEHNR and CDR2 is FQNEAQ (reference sequence). The CDR3 sequence is CASSVGGPNQPQHF. The CDR3 DNA is TGTGCCAGCAGCGTCGGTGGGCCTAATCAGCCCCAGCATTTT.

The rearrangement links TRBV6-6 to TRBJ1-5; D is unclear. V was pared by 5 bases and J by 0 bases, with 11 bases between. This CDR3 comprises 15 residues. Germline V gene lookup returns CDR1 MNHNY and CDR2 SVGAGI (reference sequence). The CDR3 nucleotides read TGTGCCAGCAGTCAGGAGGGCTATAGCAATCAGCCCCAGCATTTT. Amino acid sequence: CASSQEGYSNQPQHF.

The chain joins TRBV7-9 to TRBJ1-1; D is uncertain. Between the trimmed V and J ends, which lost 0 bases and 2 bases, there was a span of 7 bases. The CDR3 runs to 14 residues. Germline loops: CDR1 SEHNR, CDR2 FQNEAQ (reference sequence). Written as DNA, the CDR3 is TGTGCCAGCAGCTTAGCGCTAGATAACACTGAAGCTTTCTTT. Its translation: CASSLALDNTEAFF.

The genes are TRBV7-9 and TRBJ2-1, with D maybe TRBD2 (7 bases). Trimming took off 5 bases at V and 9 bases at J, with 17 bases between the two ends. The germline V gene encodes CDR1 SEHNR and CDR2 FQNEAQ (reference sequence). The CDR3 consists of 14 residues. CDR3 in DNA: TGTGCCAGCAGCGGGAGGGGGGCGCCCAGTGAGCAGTTCTTC. The encoded protein is CASSGRGAPSEQFF. Looking up the rest from reference TRBV7-9 and TRBJ2-1 gives the full variable domain: DTGVSQNPRHKITKRGQNVTFRCDPISEHNRLYWYRQTLGQGPEFLTYFQNEAQLEKSRLLSDRFSAERPKGSFSTLEIQRTEQGDSAMYLCASSGRGAPSEQFFGPGTRLTVL.

This clone appeared a single time. The chain links TRBV15 to TRBJ2-1; D possibly corresponds to TRBD2 (6 bases). This CDR3 is 15 amino acids long. Germline assignment: CDR1 LNHNV and CDR2 YYDKDF (reference sequence). With 1 base removed from V and 3 bases from J, the gap between germline ends came to 10 bases. CDR3 DNA: TGTGCCACCAGCAGAGCCGGGGGAGACTACAATGAGCAGTTCTTC. It specifies CATSRAGGDYNEQFF.

This chain connects TRBV18 to TRBJ2-1, with D maybe TRBD2 (8 bases). This CDR3 has 18 residues. Germline V gene lookup returns CDR1 KGHSH and CDR2 LQKENI. The V end lost 6 bases, the J end lost 0 bases, and 21 bases lay between the germline ends. The DNA for the CDR3 is TGTGCCAGCTCCCCCCAGGGGGTAGGGACTAGCTCCTACAATGAGCAGTTCTTC. Protein: CASSPQGVGTSSYNEQFF.

The rearrangement uses TRBV4-1 and TRBJ2-5, with 13 nucleotides matching TRBD2. J gave up 7 bases and V 1 base, and 6 bases lay outside the gene matches. CDR1 is MGHRA and CDR2 is YSYEKL in the germline V gene. The CDR3 is 16 amino acids. CDR3 sequence reads: CASSQGTSGRLGTQYF. CDR3 coding DNA: TGCGCCAGCAGCCAAGGGACTAGCGGGAGATTAGGGACCCAGTACTTC.

CDR3: CASSPQIDRGTGYTF. The DNA of the CDR3 is TGTGCCAGCAGTCCTCAAATAGACAGGGGGACTGGCTACACCTTC. The chain has TRBV5-4 and TRBJ1-2; 9 bases match TRBD1. Trimming removed 5 bases from V and 7 bases from J; junction bases left unmatched: 12. There are 15 residues in the CDR3. The V gene's germline CDR1 is SGHNT and CDR2 YYREEE (reference sequence).

This chain links TRBV28 with TRBJ2-3, with 10 bases aligning to TRBD2. V trimming: 2 bases; J trimming: 2 bases; junction bases outside the gene matches: 7. CDR3 length: 17 residues. Germline assignment: CDR1 MDHEN and CDR2 SYDVKM. The CDR3 nucleotides read TGTGCCAGCAGTTTAGGGGTAGCGGGAGGCCTCACAGATACGCAGTATTTT. This encodes CASSLGVAGGLTDTQYF.

Only a few counts were recorded for this clone. V gene TRBV5-1 combines with J gene TRBJ2-3; TRBD1 matches at 9 bases. The germline V gene has CDR1 SGHRS and CDR2 YFSETQ. With V trimmed by 5 bases and J by 3 bases, 4 bases remained unmatched. The CDR3 has 14 residues. CDR3 sequence: CASRWTGDTDTQYF. The CDR3 nucleotides are TGCGCCAGCAGGTGGACAGGGGATACAGATACGCAGTATTTT.

V and J are TRBV18 and TRBJ1-2; no reliable D call. V was clipped by 4 bases and J by 3 bases, with 9 bases between them. Germline values: CDR1 KGHSH, CDR2 LQKENI. This CDR3 has 13 residues. CDR3 DNA: TGTGCCAGCTCACTTACCGGGGACTATGGCTACACCTTC. This gives the protein CASSLTGDYGYTF.

V gene TRBV5-5 combines with J gene TRBJ1-6, with a weak D call TRBD1 (5 bases). Germline CDR1 reads SGHKS; CDR2 reads YYEKEE (reference sequence). Trimming took 9 bases from V and 7 from J, leaving 14 bases between them. The CDR3 length is 13 residues. The CDR3 region is CATGLPGNSPLHF. CDR3 DNA: TGTGCCACGGGACTTCCGGGGAATTCACCCCTCCACTTT.

V and J are TRBV5-5 and TRBJ1-5; possible D gene TRBD1, 5 bases. Trimming pared 5 bases from V and 4 bases from J, leaving 13 bases between. The germline V gene has CDR1 SGHKS and CDR2 YYEKEE (reference sequence). This CDR3 spans 14 amino acids. The CDR3 sequence: CASRPGVGNQPQHF. CDR3 sequence (DNA): TGTGCCAGCAGGCCGGGGGTCGGGAATCAGCCCCAGCATTTT.